This T cell receptor beta chain appears in the sequencing data of a study of post-analysis software for immune sequencing data (dated by TCRdb to between 2015 and 2017). Background for the entire study: Recorded disease courses included relapsing-remitting, secondary progressive and progressive-relapsing multiple sclerosis, with some patients lacking subtype annotation. The patient repertoires were compared against about a dozen previously published healthy control repertoires obtained from donors aged about 6 to 28 years. A subset of samples was prepared in parallel using single-end sample barcoding, then pooled and co-amplified after Illumina adapter ligation.

Findings and caveats that apply to the study as a whole: Significantly lower normalized Chao1 diversity was found in multiple sclerosis patients than in controls, suggesting substantial peripheral T-cell clonal expansion. The multiple sclerosis patient group was slightly younger than the control group. Patients showed significantly higher frequencies than controls for 4 or 5 TRBV segments, among them TRBV5-6, TRBV5-1 and TRBV20-1. When samples were clustered directly using the F measure, samples prepared in the same batch co-clustered strongly, which prompted a batch-effect correction.

The V end loses 3 bases and the J end loses 2 bases, and a stretch of 11 bases separates them. Taken from the germline V gene, the CDR1 and CDR2 loops are ENHRY and SYGVKD. Inclusive of the bounding cysteine and phenylalanine, the CDR3 is 15 residues long. Kept here is only the CDR3 DNA, which spans 45 bases and is read in frame from base 1. Only a few counts were recorded for this clonotype. Its antigen remains undetermined. No much larger clonotype is one base removed from it; base qualities were not supplied. Libraries were prepared through PCR. TCRdb records Illumina HiSeq 2500 as the sequencer. To reduce PCR and sequencing biases, unique molecular identifiers were built into the TCR beta cDNA libraries. Per 1 to 10 million input T cells, roughly 0.5 million cDNA molecules were obtained, such that each molecule approximated one T cell. Patient libraries were prepared and sequenced with the same protocol used for the earlier healthy control dataset. Within a given batch, samples were prepared together, multiplexed and sequenced on the same HiSeq lane. Per the original workflow: Raw barcoded reads were processed with MIGEC, discarding single-read molecular identifier groups before consensus assembly and CDR3 extraction. VDJtools was used for post-analysis of the clonotype tables, and diversity was normalized by down-sampling every dataset to the size of the smallest sample. In repertoire overlap clustering, CDR3 amino acid sequences, but not nucleotide sequences, were matched to correct batch-related cross-sample contamination. Clones were called with MiXCR by TCRdb after fastp trimmed the public reads at Q25, and only in-frame beta chains were retained. A single entry per CDR3 protein holds the most common genes and DNA from its merged rows. TCRdb assigned the V and J calls; the authors' analysis was not used. The sample records roughly 580,000 distinct CDR3 sequences, about 44% of which are singletons. The top ten hold around 1.7% of the sample.

To demonstrate the VDJtools post-analysis software, the study profiled TCR beta repertoires from the peripheral blood of about 13 young patients with multiple sclerosis. Multiple sclerosis patients were children and adolescents aged about 6 to 15 years. Sequenced material: blood. The chain links TRBV10-3 with TRBJ2-1; the D gene is possibly TRBD1, with 6 bases matching. The TCR comes from a girl between 5 and 17 years old with multiple sclerosis. The DNA sequence reads TGTGCCATCAGTGAACAGGGTTCGACCTACAATGAGCAGTTCTTC. Its coded protein is CAISEQGSTYNEQFF.